This entry describes one TCR beta chain. The antigen it recognizes is unknown. Per-base qualities were not stored, and no clone one base away is much larger. Different DNA sequences within this sample yield the same CDR3. The data derive from a study of cytomegalovirus exposure and HLA in healthy donors (dated by TCRdb to about 2017). Study-level background: According to an earlier analysis of several hundred of the donors, some 180 million T cells yielded some 120 million unique TCR beta sequences and 250 to 350 Gb of sequence data. An early release covering roughly 580 HLA-typed donors comprised about 290 gigabases of sequencing data and 65 million to 100 million unique TCR sequences. Of the roughly 390 genotyped donors, 81% were placed in the genetic ancestry cluster associated with self-reported Caucasian donors. The aim of the study was to test whether cataloging public T cell receptors could identify signatures of past pathogen exposure. The study profiled the T cell repertoires of around 700 subjects by immunosequencing and related them to cytomegalovirus serostatus. A separate validation cohort of 90 to 150 different subjects was used in addition to the approximately 610-subject first cohort. The study combined high-throughput TCR immunosequencing, statistical association of individual TCRs with disease status, and machine learning to predict cytomegalovirus infection status. In a later analysis, previously published TCR beta repertoires from about 640 donors were re-analyzed and high-resolution HLA genotyping was added so that TCR occurrence patterns could be studied. Rather than using new phenotypic data, the later analysis identified candidate immune exposures from TCR beta sequences and from how often those sequences occurred across donors. In an earlier analysis of a few hundred of the donors, high-throughput TCR beta sequencing was used to judge whether each TCR beta V gene segment behaved as functional or pseudogenic. Donor age, sex, ethnicity and CMV serostatus were compiled together with the repertoire data. Genome-wide SNP genotypes for about 65% of the roughly 700 donors were used in a later genetic analysis, which treated that subset as a discovery cohort. Every repertoire in the discovery cohort had been generated on one and the same sequencing platform. HLA typing covered class I and class II loci at four-digit resolution. The number of donors typed differed by locus, with 629-630 for A, B, C, DRB1 and DQB1, over 500 for DQA1, 606 for DPA1, and around 450 for DPB1. A handful of DR-DQ haplotypes were handled as single units for association and clustering because linkage in the cohort was strong. On average, 235,054 unique TCR beta nucleotide sequences were sequenced per donor among about 400 genotyped donors of the cohort, with 15% to 20% of those sequences being non-productive. General study outcomes and caveats: The classifier was reported to diagnose cytomegalovirus status with high specificity and sensitivity in both the original and validation cohorts. Across donors, most TCR sequences were observed very rarely, whereas some public TCRs were present in many individuals. A later analysis found that TCR association rates varied across HLA loci, with DRB1 alleles showing the most associated TCRs and HLA-C alleles the fewest. Because counts were too low, some 17 rarely observed V segments, including chromosome 9 orphons, were excluded from the earlier analysis of 587 of the donors. A cluster of highly shared sequence variants was judged likely to represent a technical artifact of the sequencing pipeline. Because HLA typing was unavailable for some donors at each locus, only the typed subset was used in association tests. In a later genetic analysis, fewer N-insertions in productive TCRs were reported among donors in an Asian-associated ancestry cluster than the roughly 670-donor mean. The 87-base-pair reads could not distinguish some IMGT-functional V segments, including TRBV6-2 and TRBV6-3, so those segments were excluded. A later genetic analysis associated a missense DCLRE1C variant with V-gene and J-gene trimming of TCR beta chains, and an independent cohort replicated the association. A later analysis reported that several top co-occurrence clusters appeared linked to parvovirus B19, influenza, CMV and Epstein-Barr virus. Specific HLA alleles were associated with some 15,000 TCR beta sequences at a false discovery rate of 0.05 in a later analysis. A total of 150 or so TCR beta chains were listed by the study as associated with cytomegalovirus. A further reported finding was that TCR beta sequences accurately predicted the HLA-A and HLA-B alleles for most subjects in the first cohort. In a later analysis, HLA-associated TCR beta chains showed more clonal expansion and lower generation probabilities than non-associated chains that were equally common. For the cohort, immune exposure information was limited to CMV serostatus. Correlated functional status among segregating V segments might be attributable to linkage disequilibrium, but an unknown experimental factor could not be ruled out. A few of the identified cytomegalovirus-associated TCR beta chains were confirmed in vitro to be specific for cytomegalovirus antigens. According to a later analysis, most CMV-associated TCR beta chains appeared to be HLA-restricted, and the HLA associations seemed to be driven largely by CMV exposure. The presence/absence analyses assumed that sequencing depth was roughly uniform across donors, and that assumption may not be true. The cohort was sequenced for TCR beta chains only, and without alpha or paired-chain data the features that could be detected were limited. In an earlier analysis of several hundred of the donors, most TCR beta V segments were observed in productive rearrangements about 87% or about 30% of the time, broadly matching IMGT annotations. When HLA alleles, especially DR and DQ, strongly co-occurred, attributing TCR associations to individual alleles was difficult. According to the authors, the approach could potentially be generalized to other disease states and immunological phenotypes.

There are 15 amino acids in the CDR3, from cysteine to phenylalanine inclusive. Here the CDR3 DNA is all that survives: 45 bases in frame from base 1. Looking up the germline V gene (reference sequence) yields CDR1 LNHDA and CDR2 SQIVND. Trimming removed 1 base from V and 1 base from J; the gene matches leave 1 base unexplained. Library method: the immunoSEQ multiplex PCR assay. The multiplex PCR relied on a mix of 60 forward primers for TCR Vbeta segments and 13 reverse primers for TCR Jbeta segments. Amplification of the CDR3 region of rearranged TCR beta genes was performed with a multiplex PCR assay on genomic DNA. The amplified TCR beta libraries were sequenced on the Illumina HiSeq System as 87-base-pair reads. In the authors' own workflow: Across the 670 or so repertoires, a later analysis counted tens of millions of unique TCR beta chains, about 10 million of which were shared by at least two donors. To remove PCR and sequencing errors, raw reads were error-corrected and collapsed into unique sequences using a nearest-neighbor algorithm that merged closely related sequences. Alignment of CDR3 sequences to IMGT reference sequences was used to assign V, D and J gene segments. Each retained sequence needed at least a six-nucleotide match to both a V gene segment and a J gene segment. Rearrangements were classified as productive when the CDR3 lacked stop codons and remained in frame with V and J, and all other rearrangements were classified as non-productive. Following IMGT convention, CDR3 was defined as the stretch from the second conserved V-encoded cysteine up to the conserved J-encoded phenylalanine. The earlier analysis of some 580 of the donors excluded any sequence lacking an unambiguous match to a single V gene segment. In an earlier analysis of 587 of the donors, V segments were called functional above 56.7% productive rearrangements and were called segregating when the between-donor standard deviation exceeded 5%. A statistical classification framework was built to diagnose cytomegalovirus status from the catalog of TCR beta chain sequences. In a later analysis, V and J genes were assigned by comparing TCR nucleotide sequences against IMGT/GENE-DB human TR gene sequences. Using the TCRdist pipeline, a later analysis assigned CDR3 sequences along with most-parsimonious VDJ recombination scenarios. A later analysis defined each TCR beta chain by its CDR3 amino acid sequence plus V-gene family, and excluded reads lacking a unique V-gene family. As a way to deal with suspected cross-contamination and a sequencing artifact, a later analysis dropped nearly 600 nucleotide sequences that were highly shared and had low generation probability. In a later analysis, a clonal expansion index for each public chain was calculated from normalized within-repertoire ranks of inferred template counts. In a later analysis, generation probabilities were computed with a VDJ recombination model fitted to out-of-frame rearrangements, and the resulting probabilities were checked against IGoR. In a later analysis, hypergeometric tests were used to score TCR-TCR, TCR-HLA and TCR-CMV co-occurrence, with a repertoire-size bias correction applied to TCR pairs. False discovery rates were estimated in a later analysis by permuting HLA or CMV assignments 20 times. In a later analysis, co-occurring TCRs were grouped using DBSCAN, and TCRdist sequence similarity was added for clustering within HLA-allele-positive subsets. Repertoires with fewer than 30,000 or more than 120,000 public chains were left out of co-occurrence clustering, as were five repertoires with anomalous nucleotide sharing. TCRdb took over this immuneACCESS table, retaining in-frame rearrangements with V and J assigned. Such tables are incomplete; in checked studies, under half of the missing clones stem from an unresolved V gene, and the remainder is unexplained. V and J calls and clone size are as listed in that table; D and trimming were resolved from the DNA. Counted in this sample were 65,000 to 75,000 clones; about 74% of them appeared once. The ten largest clones capture 11% of the sample.

The cohort consisted of approximately 670 healthy bone marrow donors. At the time of sampling, every cohort member was nominally healthy, though immune exposures that went unrecorded were likely present. The donor was CMV seropositive and belonged to the group of 250 to 300 seropositive cohort members. Each donor provided a peripheral blood sample, and peripheral blood mononuclear cells were used for TCR beta sequencing. The Qiagen DNeasy Blood Extraction Kit was used to extract genomic DNA from the blood cell samples. This TCR came from a woman in her fifties or sixties in good health and CMV-seropositive. The rearrangement combines TRBV19 with TRBJ1-5; 7 nucleotides in the junction match TRBD1. The sample comprised PBMCs. For the CDR3, the sequence is CASSIGRGSNQPQHF. The sequenced DNA is TGTGCCAGTAGTATAGGCAGGGGGAGCAATCAGCCCCAGCATTTT.